This paragraph reports one T cell receptor (beta chain). The data derive from a study of regulatory and conventional T cells in RAG deficiency. Germline CDR1 reads SEHNR; CDR2 reads FQNEAQ (reference sequence). Between the trimmed V and J ends, which lost 5 bases and 8 bases, there was a span of 12 bases. This CDR3 spans 12 amino acids. Method: immunoSEQ multiplex PCR; TCRdb's copy keeps in-frame clones and lacks some. There are tens of thousands of clones in the sample; about 90% occur only once, and 4.5% to 5.5% lies in the top ten. These data were likewise used in another study, on regulatory T cells. That work states: The primer mix had 52 TRBV and 13 TRBJ primers.

This chain uses TRBV7-9 with TRBJ1-2; perhaps TRBD1 as D (6 bases). Material for sequencing was CD8+ T cells sorted from blood. The origin of this receptor is a human donor in good health. The CDR3 loop is CASSQNREGYTF. DNA of the CDR3: TGTGCCAGCAGCCAAAACAGGGAAGGCTACACCTTC.